This T cell receptor (beta chain) was captured by sequencing in a study of monozygotic twins with inflammatory bowel disease. Study-wide findings and caveats: By inverse Simpson index, TCRbeta diversity was lower in IBD patients than in healthy co-twins. Possibly because of limited power, concordant and discordant twins showed no difference in repertoire similarity. Different subtypes (of T cells) could not be told apart from one another.

TCRdb reprocessed the 5' RACE reads, with one entry per CDR3 protein and no DNA. Here the sample table reports 420,000 or so distinct CDR3 sequences. The CDR3 consists of 14 residues. With respect to this clonotype: The antigen is undetermined.

V usage is TRBV12-3 or TRBV12-4 and J usage is TRBJ1-1. This receptor was identified in a human donor with ulcerative colitis or Crohn's disease, or a healthy co-twin of an affected twin (not recorded which). Input material: blood. CDR3 sequence reads: CASKREHMNTEAFF.